The 17 T cell receptor beta chains below were found in one sample sequenced in a study of T cell responses to AZD1222 COVID-19 vaccine. Measured with immunoSEQ multiplex PCR; TCRdb has only the in-frame clones, and not every one. The profile shows about 120,000 clones, roughly nine tenths of them singletons. The material sequenced was peripheral blood, taken on day 0 of AZD1222 vaccination. The receptor source for this set is an adult in good health.

The chain recombines TRBV5-1 with TRBJ1-1; D perhaps matches TRBD1 (5 bases). V was shortened by 7 bases and J by 0 bases, with 25 bases between the two germline ends. Germline V CDR1 and CDR2: SGHRS, YFSETQ. The CDR3 covers 18 residues. CDR3 DNA: TGCGCCAGCCGAAGGTGGGGAGAGGGGAGTATATTGAACACTGAAGCTTTCTTT. It specifies CASRRWGEGSILNTEAFF.

The chain carries TRBV6-1 and TRBJ2-3, with TRBD2 as a possible D gene (6 bases). CDR1 and CDR2 (germline): MNHNS, SASEGT. Trimming left V 0 bases short and J 4 bases short, with 20 bases between. The CDR3 runs 18 residues. The DNA for the CDR3 is TGTGCCAGCAGTGAAGCCATAGGGAGCGCGGGACTCGCAGATACGCAGTATTTT. It codes for CASSEAIGSAGLADTQYF.

The rearrangement joins TRBV30 to TRBJ2-1, with a tentative D call TRBD2 (5 bases). The V end lost 4 bases, the J end lost 0 bases, and 22 bases lay between the germline ends. The germline CDR1 and CDR2 sequences are GTSNPN and SVGIG (reference sequence). This CDR3 spans 18 amino acids. The CDR3 here is CAWKVSGGSYSSYNEQFF. The CDR3 DNA reads as TGTGCCTGGAAGGTATCGGGCGGGTCCTATAGCTCCTACAATGAGCAGTTCTTC.

This clone has just one count. V usage is TRBV19 and J usage is TRBJ1-6; 10 bases map to TRBD1. J lost 7 bases, V lost 2 bases, and 5 bases had no gene match. This CDR3 has 16 residues. Per the germline V gene, CDR1 is LNHDA and CDR2 is SQIVND (reference sequence). The CDR3 DNA reads TGTGCCAGTAGTATAAGAGGGACAGGGGACAATTCACCCCTCCACTTT. The encoded protein is CASSIRGTGDNSPLHF.

The V and J genes are TRBV7-9 and TRBJ1-1; D perhaps matches TRBD1 (5 bases). Trimming removed 5 bases at V and 11 bases at J, with 18 bases between. CDR3 length equals 13 residues. Per germline, CDR1 SEHNR and CDR2 FQNEAQ (reference sequence). CDR3 nucleotide sequence: TGTGCCAGCAGCCTTTCCGGGACCGCGGTCGCTTTCTTT. As protein: CASSLSGTAVAFF.

This clone was observed once. The CDR3 loop reads CASRGHNQETQYF. DNA for the CDR3: TGTGCCAGCAGGGGGCATAACCAAGAGACCCAGTACTTC. V gene TRBV6-5 combines with J gene TRBJ2-5, with D possibly being TRBD1 (5 bases). The V gene's germline CDR1 is MNHEY and CDR2 SVGAGI. There are 13 residues in the CDR3. With 6 bases removed from V and 0 bases from J, the gap between germline ends came to 8 bases.

The chain couples TRBV7-9 to TRBJ1-1; D remains ambiguous. This CDR3 contains 16 residues. The V gene's germline CDR1 is SEHNR and CDR2 FQNEAQ (reference sequence). Trimming took 3 bases from V and 8 from J, leaving 22 bases between them. CDR3 sequence reads: CASSLSASGVQFEAFF. The CDR3 DNA sequence: TGTGCCAGCAGCTTGTCTGCCTCTGGTGTACAATTCGAAGCTTTCTTT. The entire variable domain, with the rest obtained from reference TRBV7-9 and TRBJ1-1, is as follows: DTGVSQNPRHKITKRGQNVTFRCDPISEHNRLYWYRQTLGQGPEFLTYFQNEAQLEKSRLLSDRFSAERPKGSFSTLEIQRTEQGDSAMYLCASSLSASGVQFEAFFGQGTRLTVV.

This sequence joins TRBV28 and TRBJ1-5, with no clear D. V was trimmed by 1 base and J by 4 bases, leaving 11 bases between them. In germline, CDR1 is MDHEN, CDR2 SYDVKM. This CDR3 contains 15 residues. The CDR3 spells CASSLFGNLNQPQHF. The CDR3 nucleotides are TGTGCCAGCAGTTTATTCGGGAACCTAAATCAGCCCCAGCATTTT.

This rearrangement joins TRBV15 to TRBJ2-1; 8 bases agree with TRBD1. CDR1 LNHNV and CDR2 YYDKDF come from the germline V gene (reference sequence). CDR3 length equals 15 residues. The trim removed 3 bases at V and 8 bases at J, leaving 9 bases unmatched. As DNA, the CDR3 is TGTGCCACCAGCAGCAGGGGGCAATCAGTAGATGAGCAGTTCTTC. The encoded protein is CATSSRGQSVDEQFF.

The V gene is TRBV28, the J gene TRBJ1-1, with D possibly TRBD1 on 6 matching bases. Trimming removed 2 bases at V and 5 bases at J, with 12 bases between. The CDR3 consists of 14 residues. Germline CDR1 is MDHEN and CDR2 is SYDVKM. CDR3 DNA: TGTGCCAGCAGTTTACGGACAGTCGTGACTGAAGCTTTCTTT. It encodes CASSLRTVVTEAFF.

The chain uses TRBV3-1 (or the pseudogene TRBV3-2) and TRBJ1-1; perhaps TRBD1 as D (5 bases). V was trimmed by 0 bases and J by 1 base, leaving 9 bases between them. Per germline, CDR1 LGHDT and CDR2 YNNKEL (reference sequence). The CDR3 is made up of 15 amino acids. CDR3 bases: TGTGCCAGCAGCCAAGATACAGGACCGAACACTGAAGCTTTCTTT. It yields the protein CASSQDTGPNTEAFF.

The chain carries TRBV19 and TRBJ1-5; TRBD1 aligns across 8 bases. The CDR3 totals 17 residues. The germline V gene has CDR1 LNHDA and CDR2 SQIVND (reference sequence). The V segment lost 2 bases and the J segment 3 bases; nucleotides outside the gene matches: 9. CDR3 coding DNA: TGTGCCAGTAGTATAAACCTCCCAGGGGGCCCCAATCAGCCCCAGCATTTT. Its protein is CASSINLPGGPNQPQHF.

The chain is built from TRBV3-1 (or the pseudogene TRBV3-2) and TRBJ2-3, with D perhaps matching TRBD2 (6 bases). The V end lost 2 bases, the J end lost 4 bases, and 10 bases lay between the germline ends. Germline CDR1 LGHDT, CDR2 YNNKEL (reference sequence). CDR3 length equals 14 residues. This CDR3 is CASSQTGLPDTQYF. Written as DNA, the CDR3 is TGTGCCAGCAGCCAAACGGGACTCCCAGATACGCAGTATTTT.

The J gene is TRBJ1-1, the V gene TRBV5-1; no reliable D call. V shed 5 bases and J shed 0 bases, with 2 bases lying between them. This CDR3 comprises 11 residues. Germline CDR1 reads SGHRS; CDR2 reads YFSETQ. The CDR3 bases are TGCGCCAGCAGACTGAACACTGAAGCTTTCTTT. It specifies CASRLNTEAFF. The variable domain in full, completed from reference TRBV5-1 and TRBJ1-1, reads KAGVTQTPRYLIKTRGQQVTLSCSPISGHRSVSWYQQTPGQGLQFLFEYFSETQRNKGNFPGRFSGRQFSNSRSEMNVSTLELGDSALYLCASRLNTEAFFGQGTRLTVV.

The V gene is TRBV10-3, the J gene TRBJ1-6; the D gene is possibly TRBD1 (5 bases). Trimming left V 4 bases short and J 8 bases short, with 12 bases between. This CDR3 region has 14 residues. Germline V gene lookup returns CDR1 ENHRY and CDR2 SYGVKD. The CDR3 reads CAISVTDQYSPLHF. CDR3 bases: TGTGCCATCAGTGTGACAGACCAATATTCACCCCTCCACTTT.

The gene calls are TRBV19 and TRBJ1-5; possible D gene TRBD1, 6 bases. Germline V gene lookup returns CDR1 LNHDA and CDR2 SQIVND (reference sequence). This CDR3 is 16 amino acids long. V gave up 5 bases and J gave up 0 bases, with 14 bases separating them. The CDR3 sequence: CASSGSGERSNQPQHF. The CDR3 DNA follows: TGTGCCAGTAGTGGCTCAGGGGAGCGTAGCAATCAGCCCCAGCATTTT.

V gene TRBV7-9 combines with J gene TRBJ1-1; D is uncertain. Germline V lookup: CDR1 SEHNR, CDR2 FQNEAQ (reference sequence). The CDR3 spans 12 residues. Trimming left V 2 bases short and J 12 bases short, with 13 bases between. CDR3 residues: CASSLLAGATFF. The CDR3 DNA follows: TGTGCCAGCAGCTTACTTGCAGGAGCAACTTTCTTT.